This TCR beta chain is from a study of technical replicates of blood from several donors. The V gene lost 3 bases and the J gene lost 7 bases, with 3 bases spanning the gap. The CDR3 runs to 11 residues. Germline lookup yields CDR1 MDHEN and CDR2 SYDVKM. Produced via immunoSEQ multiplex PCR; TCRdb's table is partial and in-frame only. The sample comprises 95,000 to 100,000 clones, nearly 97% of which are singletons, and roughly 0.2% rests with the top ten. The chain employs TRBV28 and TRBJ1-4; D unresolved. Sequences were obtained from T cells isolated from PBMCs. The TCR sequence derives from a human donor in good health. The CDR3 bases are TGTGCCAGCAGTTTTCGTGAAAAACTGTTTTTT. Protein: CASSFREKLFF.